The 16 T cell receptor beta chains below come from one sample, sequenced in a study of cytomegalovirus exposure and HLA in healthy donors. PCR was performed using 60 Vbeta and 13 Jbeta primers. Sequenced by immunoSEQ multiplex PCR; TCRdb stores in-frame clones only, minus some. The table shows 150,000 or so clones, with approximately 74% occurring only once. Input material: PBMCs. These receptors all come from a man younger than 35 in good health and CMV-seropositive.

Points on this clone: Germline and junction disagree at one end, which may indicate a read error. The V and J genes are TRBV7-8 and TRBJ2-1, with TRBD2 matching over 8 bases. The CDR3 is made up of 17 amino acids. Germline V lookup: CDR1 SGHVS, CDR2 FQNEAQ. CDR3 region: CASSLRRREASHNEQFF. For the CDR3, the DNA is TGTGCCAGCAGCTTAAGGAGGCGGGAGGCCTCCCACAATGAGCAGTTCTTC. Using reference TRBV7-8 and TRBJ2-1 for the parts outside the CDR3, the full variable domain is GAGVSQSPRYKVAKRGQDVALRCDPISGHVSLFWYQQALGQGPEFLTYFQNEAQLDKSGLPSDRFFAERPEGSVSTLKIQRTQQEDSAVYLCASSLRRREASHNEQFFGPGTRLTVL.

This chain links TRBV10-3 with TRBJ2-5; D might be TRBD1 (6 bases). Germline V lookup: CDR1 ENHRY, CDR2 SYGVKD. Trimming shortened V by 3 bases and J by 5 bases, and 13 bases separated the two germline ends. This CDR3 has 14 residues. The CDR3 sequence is CAISEQGPRETQYF. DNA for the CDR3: TGTGCCATCAGTGAACAGGGACCCCGGGAGACCCAGTACTTC.

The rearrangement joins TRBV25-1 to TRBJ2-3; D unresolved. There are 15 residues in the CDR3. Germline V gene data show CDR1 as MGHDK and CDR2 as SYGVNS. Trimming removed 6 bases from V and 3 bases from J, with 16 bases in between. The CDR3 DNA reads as TGTGCCAGCAGGCGTGAGGTCGGGTGGACAGATACGCAGTATTTT. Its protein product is CASRREVGWTDTQYF.

The CDR3 DNA sequence: TGCGCCAGCAGCGAGGGAAGCAATCAGCCCCAGCATTTT. Residues: CASSEGSNQPQHF. This chain joins TRBV5-1 and TRBJ1-5; D call uncertain. There are 13 residues in the CDR3. V was trimmed by 4 bases and J by 1 base, leaving 6 bases between them. CDR1 is SGHRS and CDR2 is YFSETQ in the germline V gene.

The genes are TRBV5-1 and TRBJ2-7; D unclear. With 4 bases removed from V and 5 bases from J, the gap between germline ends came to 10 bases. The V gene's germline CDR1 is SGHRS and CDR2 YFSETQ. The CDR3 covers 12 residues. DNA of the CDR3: TGCGCCAGCAGCCCGGTCGCCCACGAGCAGTACTTC. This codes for CASSPVAHEQYF.

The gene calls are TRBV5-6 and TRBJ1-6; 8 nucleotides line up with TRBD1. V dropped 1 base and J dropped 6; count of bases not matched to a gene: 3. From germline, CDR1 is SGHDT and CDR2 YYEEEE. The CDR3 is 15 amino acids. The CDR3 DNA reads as TGTGCCAGCAGCTTGACAGGGGGGGGTAATTCACCCCTCCACTTT. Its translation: CASSLTGGGNSPLHF.

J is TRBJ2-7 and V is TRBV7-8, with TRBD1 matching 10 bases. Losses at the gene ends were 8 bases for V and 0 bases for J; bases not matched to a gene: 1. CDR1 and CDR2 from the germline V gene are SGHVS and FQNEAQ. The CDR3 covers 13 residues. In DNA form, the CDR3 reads TGTGCCAGCGGGACAGGGGTCTCCTACGAGCAGTACTTC. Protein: CASGTGVSYEQYF.

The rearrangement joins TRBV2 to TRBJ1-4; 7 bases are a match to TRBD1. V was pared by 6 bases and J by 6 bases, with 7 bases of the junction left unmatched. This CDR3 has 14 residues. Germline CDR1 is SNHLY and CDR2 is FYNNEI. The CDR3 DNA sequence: TGTGCCAGCAGAGAGGACAGGTTTCATGAAAAACTGTTTTTT. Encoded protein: CASREDRFHEKLFF.

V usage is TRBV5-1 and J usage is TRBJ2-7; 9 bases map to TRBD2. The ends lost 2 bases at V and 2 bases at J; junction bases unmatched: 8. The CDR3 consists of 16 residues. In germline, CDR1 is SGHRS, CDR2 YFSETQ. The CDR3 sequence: CASSFSGSGGTYEQYF. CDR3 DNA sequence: TGCGCCAGCAGCTTCAGTGGTAGCGGGGGAACCTACGAGCAGTACTTC.

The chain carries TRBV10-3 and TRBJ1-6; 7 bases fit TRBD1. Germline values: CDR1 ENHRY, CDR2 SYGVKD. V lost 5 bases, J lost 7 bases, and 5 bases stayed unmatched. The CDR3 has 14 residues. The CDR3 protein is CAISKQGFNSPLHF. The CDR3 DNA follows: TGTGCCATCAGTAAACAGGGGTTCAATTCACCCCTCCACTTT.

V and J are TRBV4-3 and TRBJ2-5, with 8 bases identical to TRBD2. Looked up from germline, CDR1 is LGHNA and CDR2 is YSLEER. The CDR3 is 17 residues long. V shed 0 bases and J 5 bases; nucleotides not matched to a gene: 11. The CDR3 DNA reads TGCGCCAGCAGCCAAGACGGCGGGAGGATCTTCGGCGAGACCCAGTACTTC. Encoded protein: CASSQDGGRIFGETQYF.

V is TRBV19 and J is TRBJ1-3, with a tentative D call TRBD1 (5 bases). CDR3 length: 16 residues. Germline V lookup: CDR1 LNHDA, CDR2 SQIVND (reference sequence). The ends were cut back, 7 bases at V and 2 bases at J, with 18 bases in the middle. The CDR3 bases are TGTGCCAGTATGGGGCGTATTAGGGGCGCTGGAAACACCATATATTTT. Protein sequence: CASMGRIRGAGNTIYF. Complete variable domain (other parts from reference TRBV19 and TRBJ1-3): DGGITQSPKYLFRKEGQNVTLSCEQNLNHDAMYWYRQDPGQGLRLIYYSQIVNDFQKGDIAEGYSVSREKKESFPLTVTSAQKNPTAFYLCASMGRIRGAGNTIYFGEGSWLTVV.

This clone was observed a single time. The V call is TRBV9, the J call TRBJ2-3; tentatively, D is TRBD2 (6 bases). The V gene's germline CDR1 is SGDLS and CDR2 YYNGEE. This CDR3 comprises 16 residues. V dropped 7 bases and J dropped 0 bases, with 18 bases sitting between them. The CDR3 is CASSGTARLSTDTQYF. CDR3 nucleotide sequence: TGTGCCAGCTCCGGGACTGCCAGGCTAAGCACAGATACGCAGTATTTT. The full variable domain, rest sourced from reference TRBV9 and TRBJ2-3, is DSGVTQTPKHLITATGQRVTLRCSPRSGDLSVYWYQQSLDQGLQFLIQYYNGEERAKGNILERFSAQQFPDLHSELNLSSLELGDSALYFCASSGTARLSTDTQYFGPGTRLTVL.

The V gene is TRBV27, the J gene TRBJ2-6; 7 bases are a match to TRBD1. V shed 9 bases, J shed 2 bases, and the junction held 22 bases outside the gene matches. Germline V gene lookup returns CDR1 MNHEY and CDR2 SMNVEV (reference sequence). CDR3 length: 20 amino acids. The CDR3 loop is CASKTGKGADFMPGANVLTF. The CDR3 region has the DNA TGTGCCAGTAAAACGGGCAAGGGGGCGGATTTTATGCCTGGGGCCAACGTCCTGACTTTC.

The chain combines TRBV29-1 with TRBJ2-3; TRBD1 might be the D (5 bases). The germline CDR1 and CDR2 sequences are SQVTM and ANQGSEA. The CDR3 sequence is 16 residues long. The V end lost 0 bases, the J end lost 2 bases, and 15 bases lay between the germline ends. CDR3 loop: CSVEDPREFYTDTQYF. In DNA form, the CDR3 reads TGCAGCGTTGAAGACCCCAGGGAATTTTACACAGATACGCAGTATTTT.

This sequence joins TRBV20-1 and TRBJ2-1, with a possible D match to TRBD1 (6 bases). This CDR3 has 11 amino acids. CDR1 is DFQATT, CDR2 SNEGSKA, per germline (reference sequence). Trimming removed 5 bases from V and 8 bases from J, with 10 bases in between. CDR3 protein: CSAQGFHEQFF. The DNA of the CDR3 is TGCAGTGCTCAGGGGTTCCATGAGCAGTTCTTC.